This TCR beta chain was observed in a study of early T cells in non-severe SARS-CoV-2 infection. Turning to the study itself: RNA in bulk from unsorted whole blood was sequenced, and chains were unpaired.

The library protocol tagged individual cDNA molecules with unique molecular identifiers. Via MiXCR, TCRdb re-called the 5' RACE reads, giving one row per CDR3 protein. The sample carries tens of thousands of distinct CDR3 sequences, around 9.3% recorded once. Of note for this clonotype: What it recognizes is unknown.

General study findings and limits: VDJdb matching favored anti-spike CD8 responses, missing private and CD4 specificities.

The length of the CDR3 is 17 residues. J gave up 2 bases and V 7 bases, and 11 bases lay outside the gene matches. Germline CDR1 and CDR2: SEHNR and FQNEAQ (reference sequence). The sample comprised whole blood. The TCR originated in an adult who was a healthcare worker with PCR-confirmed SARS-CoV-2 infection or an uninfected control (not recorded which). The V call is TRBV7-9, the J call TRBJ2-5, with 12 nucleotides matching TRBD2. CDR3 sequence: CASTTTRLAGEQETQYF. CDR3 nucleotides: TGTGCCAGCACCACAACTCGACTAGCGGGGGAACAAGAGACCCAGTACTTC.